This record covers a single T cell receptor (beta chain). This clonotype was seen ten or more times. There is no known antigen for this receptor. It has no much larger one-base neighbor in the sample; base qualities were not kept. The CDR3 goes from the cysteine to the phenylalanine over 14 residues. The retained sequence is limited to the CDR3, 42 bases, with the frame set at the first base. The germline V gene gives CDR1 as MNHEY and CDR2 as SVGAGI. V is cut by 2 bases and J by 1 base, and the space between the germline ends is 8 bases. Amplification of TCR beta CDR3 regions was carried out from RNA transcripts. A first-round RT-PCR of the TCR CDR3 used the HTBI primer set with the Qiagen OneStep RT-PCR kit. Libraries were constructed in a second round of multiplex PCR, after which size selection and purification were performed. The libraries were sequenced on an Illumina HiSeq2000 using paired-end 100 bp reads. The authors' pipeline ran thus. SOAPnuke was used to process the raw data, with reads discarded if the reads contained adapters or uncalled bases, had a mean Phred below 15, or lacked an exact constant-primer or identifier match. High-quality paired reads were merged using COPE v1.2.5, and each unique nucleotide sequence was defined as a clonotype. MiTCR v1.1 was used to align clonotypes to the IMGT TRBV, TRBD and TRBJ reference segments. The analysis included only V-J combinations with a frequency above 0.0001, which together covered more than 98% of the repertoires. A TCS score was defined as the ratio between F50 (clonal expansion) and ExV (chaos), using BLOSUM62-based TCRdist between CDR3 peptides within each V-J. Welch's t-statistics and random forest reduced around 520 V-J features to 13, which were used in a naive Bayes classifier (R e1071). TCRdb reworked the public reads: Q25 trimming with fastp, MiXCR clone assembly, productive beta chains retained. Here each entry gathers all rows of one CDR3 protein and keeps the most common genes and DNA. TCRdb, not the original authors, processed these V and J calls. For this sample the table gives some 490,000 distinct CDR3 sequences, of which roughly 23% were detected only once. The ten largest make up around 50% of the sample.

The sample comes from a study of T cells in Graves' hyperthyroidism and ophthalmopathy (dated 2019 in TCRdb). Background on the whole study: Peripheral blood samples were taken at the time of initial diagnosis, prior to any treatment. TCR Vbeta CDR3 sequencing of some 140 peripheral blood samples (fewer than 45 ophthalmopathy, under 80 hyperthyroidism and approximately 17 progressor patients) is reported in the paper. To identify TCR V-J signatures that set the groups apart, the researchers used a discovery cohort of more than 95 patients, made up of under 45 with Graves' ophthalmopathy and 57 with stable Graves' hyperthyroidism. The 90 or so discovery patients were randomly split 7:3 into training and test sets. Once sampling was done, hyperthyroidism patients were given methimazole at a starting dose of 30 mg daily, whereas ophthalmopathy patients were given high-dose intravenous methylprednisolone. Prospective prediction of ophthalmopathy was tested in an independent validation cohort consisting of about 19 hyperthyroidism patients and about 17 patients who later progressed to ophthalmopathy. The study also compared thyroid tissue and blood T-cell repertoires from a handful of Graves' hyperthyroidism patients.

Moderately to severely active disease, a Clinical Activity Score of at least 3, a NOSPECS grade of at least 4, and a duration under 3 months were present in ophthalmopathy patients. The study excluded patients with uncontrolled infections, other autoimmune diseases, pregnancy or lactation. Diagnoses relied on clinical symptoms, serum thyroxine and TRAb, thyroid ultrasound and orbital computed tomography. PBMCs were isolated from about 9.2 ml of fresh peripheral blood by Ficoll-Paque density gradient centrifugation. Total RNA was extracted with Trizol reagent, and quality was checked on an Agilent 2100 Bioanalyzer. The study at large found these results: In validation, the model predicted progression to ophthalmopathy with around 71% sensitivity and about 72% specificity, a median of about six months before onset. No statistical method was used to fix the sample size in advance, and group allocation was not hidden from the investigators. Most expanded thyroid clonotypes (frequency above 0.001) were also detected in blood, suggesting blood repertoires may reflect thyroid immune responses. A 13 V-J signature model separated ophthalmopathy from stable hyperthyroidism, with approximately 87% sensitivity and roughly 84% specificity in cross-validation and 80%/75% in testing.

The chain couples TRBV6-5 to TRBJ1-1; the D gene is possibly TRBD1, with 5 bases matching. The receptor was derived from a woman between 70 and 85 years old with Graves' ophthalmopathy. Specimen: blood. For the CDR3, the sequence is CASSYIGGNTEAFF. The base sequence is TGTGCCAGCAGTTACATTGGGGGGAACACTGAAGCTTTCTTT.